This T cell receptor beta chain came from a study of blood T cell repertoires in COVID-19. CDR3 length: 14 amino acids. CDR1 is LGHDT, CDR2 YNNKEL, per germline (reference sequence). Trimming took off 1 base at V and 5 bases at J, with 9 bases between the two ends. Only in-frame clones appear in the TCRdb table, and some are missing; sequencing was by immunoSEQ multiplex PCR. The profile shows 200,000 or so clones, 84% of them singletons. The chain employs TRBV3-1 (or the pseudogene TRBV3-2) and TRBJ2-1, with D possibly matching TRBD2 (6 bases). The clonotype comes from a man in his fifties or sixties who had recovered from COVID-19. Source material: PBMCs or T cells enriched from blood (not recorded which). CDR3 coding DNA: TGTGCCAGCAGCCAAGCGGGGGACGACAATGAGCAGTTCTTC. Protein: CASSQAGDDNEQFF.